The following is a T cell receptor (beta chain) sequence with its context. What it binds is not known. The data stem from a study of cytomegalovirus exposure and HLA in healthy donors. The study's findings and limits: TCR sequences were mostly rare, though some public TCRs occurred in many donors.

PCR involved 60 Vbeta and 13 Jbeta primers. Using immunoSEQ multiplex PCR, the repertoire was profiled, and TCRdb retains in-frame clones only, with some absent. This table has under 200,000 clones, about 86% appearing once. The clonotype originates from a woman aged 30 to 39 in good health and CMV-seronegative. The sequenced sample consisted of PBMCs.

In DNA form, the CDR3 reads TGCGCCAGCAGCCACCCGACAGGGCGTACAGATACGCAGTATTTT. It yields the protein CASSHPTGRTDTQYF. This chain connects TRBV4-1 to TRBJ2-3, with 7 bases identical to TRBD1. CDR1 is MGHRA, CDR2 YSYEKL, per germline. With V trimmed by 3 bases and J by 3 bases, 6 bases remained unmatched. The CDR3 spans 15 residues.